The 21 T cell receptor beta chains in this list originate from one sample, sequenced in a study of Ad26.COV2.S vaccination and SARS-CoV-2 variants. Treatment indicated: roughly 18 received Ad26.COV2.S at low or high dose, single or two shots; 5 received placebo; per-sample allocation not given. It was on day 63 after the first vaccine or placebo injection that samples were taken. Assay: immunoSEQ multiplex PCR; the TCRdb copy retains only in-frame clones and omits some. The sample records more than 300,000 clones, 86% being singletons. Sample: peripheral blood, taken in a trial of Ad26.COV2.S vaccine versus placebo. Source of these receptors: a person aged 18-65 years who received the Ad26.COV2.S COVID-19 vaccine or a placebo.

The chain links TRBV20-1 to TRBJ2-7; D gene ambiguous. The CDR3 is 10 residues long. Germline CDR1 is DFQATT and CDR2 is SNEGSKA (reference sequence). The CDR3 is CSPDGYEQYF. The CDR3 DNA sequence: TGCAGCCCGGACGGCTACGAGCAGTACTTC.

This clone was recorded only once. V is TRBV5-1 and J is TRBJ1-1; 7 nucleotides line up with TRBD1. The V and J ends lost 2 bases and 0 bases, in that order; junction bases with no gene match: 4. Germline assignment: CDR1 SGHRS and CDR2 YFSETQ. CDR3 length equals 15 residues. The CDR3 DNA reads as TGCGCCAGCAGCTTACAGGGGCGGCTGAACACTGAAGCTTTCTTT. It is translated as CASSLQGRLNTEAFF.

The chain links TRBV19 to TRBJ1-1; weak D call: TRBD1 (6 bases). Trimming stripped 10 bases from V and 0 bases from J, with 15 bases between. CDR3 length equals 14 residues. CDR1 is LNHDA and CDR2 is SQIVND in the germline V gene (reference sequence). DNA of the CDR3: TGTGCCACATTAGGGGGGCCCATGAACACTGAAGCTTTCTTT. Encoded protein: CATLGGPMNTEAFF.

The rearrangement joins TRBV6-5 to TRBJ1-5, with D unresolved. CDR1 MNHEY and CDR2 SVGAGI come from the germline V gene. V shed 8 bases and J shed 2 bases, with 16 bases lying between them. CDR3 length equals 15 residues. CDR3 nucleotide sequence: TGTGCCAGCCGAAACGGGATCCTGGGCAATCAGCCCCAGCATTTT. It is translated as CASRNGILGNQPQHF.

This chain uses TRBV7-3 with TRBJ2-2, with no clear D. The germline V gene encodes CDR1 SGHTA and CDR2 FQGTGA. The V gene lost 2 bases and the J gene lost 4 bases, with 14 bases spanning the gap. CDR3 size: 16 residues. The CDR3 DNA sequence: TGTGCCAGCAGCTTATTTAGTCCGGCTACCACCGGGGAGCTGTTTTTT. This translates into CASSLFSPATTGELFF.

The gene calls are TRBV9 and TRBJ1-3; D ambiguous. CDR3 length: 15 amino acids. Trimming took 1 base from V and 0 from J, leaving 8 bases between them. Germline CDR1 reads SGDLS; CDR2 reads YYNGEE. The CDR3 sequence is CASSVYGSSGNTIYF. The CDR3 DNA reads as TGTGCCAGCAGCGTATATGGGAGCTCTGGAAACACCATATATTTT.

The chain combines TRBV6-5 with TRBJ1-2; D unresolved. Germline V lookup: CDR1 MNHEY, CDR2 SVGAGI. The CDR3 consists of 13 residues. V was cut by 2 bases and J by 3 bases, with 7 bases left in between. The CDR3 region has the DNA TGTGCCAGCAGTTACAGACCTGACTATGGCTACACCTTC. Translating it yields CASSYRPDYGYTF.

This clone was counted a single time. The chain uses TRBV9 and TRBJ2-5; 8 bases are shared with TRBD1. Germline V gene lookup returns CDR1 SGDLS and CDR2 YYNGEE. The CDR3 contains 15 residues. Trimming removed 3 bases from V and 3 bases from J; junction bases left unmatched: 7. The CDR3 DNA sequence: TGTGCCAGCAGCGAATCAACAGGGGGAAAAGAGACCCAGTACTTC. The encoded protein is CASSESTGGKETQYF.

The genes are TRBV6-5 and TRBJ2-7, with D hard to call. CDR3 size: 14 residues. Trimming pared 5 bases from V and 0 bases from J, leaving 11 bases between. CDR1 and CDR2 from the germline V gene are MNHEY and SVGAGI. CDR3 sequence reads: CASSPRTSSYEQYF. The CDR3 nucleotides read TGTGCCAGCAGTCCCAGGACGAGCTCCTACGAGCAGTACTTC.

This chain uses TRBV28 with TRBJ1-5; 11 bases map to TRBD1. CDR1 MDHEN and CDR2 SYDVKM come from the germline V gene. Germline trimming cut 2 bases from V and 7 bases from J; bases unmatched to any gene: 13. CDR3 size: 18 residues. CDR3 region: CASSLRIWGQGVNQPQHF. The CDR3 DNA sequence: TGTGCCAGCAGTTTACGGATCTGGGGACAGGGGGTTAACCAGCCCCAGCATTTT. Variable domain in full (rest from reference TRBV28 and TRBJ1-5): DVKVTQSSRYLVKRTGEKVFLECVQDMDHENMFWYRQDPGLGLRLIYFSYDVKMKEKGDIPEGYSVSREKKERFSLILESASTNQTSMYLCASSLRIWGQGVNQPQHFGDGTRLSIL.

The chain has TRBV6-2 or TRBV6-3 and TRBJ1-2; possible D gene TRBD1, 5 bases. The CDR3 runs to 14 residues. Trimming left V 5 bases short and J 6 bases short, with 16 bases between. Per germline, CDR1 MNHEY and CDR2 SVGEGT. The CDR3 sequence is CASSAQGVWNGYTF. In DNA form, the CDR3 reads TGTGCCAGCAGTGCTCAGGGAGTGTGGAATGGCTACACCTTC.

The chain carries TRBV21-1 and TRBJ1-3. TRBV21-1 is marked as a pseudogene. The CDR3 length is 16 residues. The CDR3 sequence is CASSKGPRGAGNTIYF. The CDR3 DNA follows: TGTGCCAGCAGCAAAGGGCCGCGGGGGGCTGGAAACACCATATATTTT.

The chain couples TRBV5-8 to TRBJ2-1; the match to TRBD1 covers 7 bases. The length of the CDR3 is 16 residues. Trimming removed 0 bases from V and 2 bases from J; junction bases left unmatched: 5. The germline V gene has CDR1 SGHTS and CDR2 YDEGEE. In nucleotides, the CDR3 is TGTGCCAGCAGCTTGGCCTTGACAGGGACCTACAATGAGCAGTTCTTC. It encodes CASSLALTGTYNEQFF.

The chain links TRBV30 to TRBJ1-6, with D tentatively TRBD1 (6 bases). Per germline, CDR1 GTSNPN and CDR2 SVGIG (reference sequence). Deletions cut 3 bases from V and 11 bases from J, with 14 bases between. This CDR3 has 13 amino acids. The CDR3: CAWRAGGEAPLHF. The CDR3 DNA reads as TGTGCCTGGAGGGCCGGGGGCGAGGCACCCCTCCACTTT.

This clone appeared once. The chain joins TRBV11-3 to TRBJ2-1; 12 nucleotides line up with TRBD1. V shed 1 base, J shed 8 bases, and the junction held 9 bases outside the gene matches. In germline, CDR1 is SGHNT, CDR2 YENEEA. The CDR3 sequence is 17 residues long. The CDR3 is CASSLGFRDRGRDEQFF. The CDR3 coding sequence is TGTGCCAGCAGCTTAGGGTTCCGGGACAGGGGGCGCGATGAGCAGTTCTTC.

The chain carries TRBV9 and TRBJ2-5; TRBD1 agrees at 8 bases. J was trimmed by 2 bases and V by 4 bases; bases with no gene match: 7. Germline V gene data show CDR1 as SGDLS and CDR2 as YYNGEE. The CDR3 length is 15 residues. CDR3 sequence: CASSQGTGPQETQYF. The CDR3 DNA sequence: TGTGCCAGCAGCCAAGGGACAGGCCCGCAAGAGACCCAGTACTTC. The complete variable domain, with remaining parts taken from reference TRBV9 and TRBJ2-5, reads DSGVTQTPKHLITATGQRVTLRCSPRSGDLSVYWYQQSLDQGLQFLIQYYNGEERAKGNILERFSAQQFPDLHSELNLSSLELGDSALYFCASSQGTGPQETQYFGPGTRLLVL.

J is TRBJ2-3 and V is TRBV5-1; 11 bases line up with TRBD2. Germline-derived CDR1 and CDR2 are SGHRS and YFSETQ. V lost 4 bases and J lost 0; bases outside the gene matches: 7. The CDR3 is 17 residues long. The DNA for the CDR3 is TGCGCCAGCAGCAAAGTAGCGGGGGGGCCTAGCACAGATACGCAGTATTTT. Protein: CASSKVAGGPSTDTQYF.

V is TRBV30 and J is TRBJ1-5; the D is unclear. Per germline, CDR1 GTSNPN and CDR2 SVGIG (reference sequence). V was shortened by 0 bases and J by 7 bases, with 7 bases between the two germline ends. The CDR3 runs 12 residues. This chain's CDR3 is CAWSVREQPQHF. CDR3 coding DNA: TGTGCCTGGAGTGTACGGGAACAGCCCCAGCATTTT. Filled out from reference TRBV30 and TRBJ1-5, the complete variable domain reads SQTIHQWPATLVQPVGSPLSLECTVEGTSNPNLYWYRQAAGRGLQLLFYSVGIGQISSEVPQNLSASRPQDRQFILSSKKLLLSDSGFYLCAWSVREQPQHFGDGTRLSIL.

V is TRBV25-1 and J is TRBJ1-1, with 8 bases that match TRBD1. The CDR3 has 13 amino acids. Trimming at V came to 4 bases and at J to 4 bases, leaving 2 bases not matched to a gene. Germline V gene lookup returns CDR1 MGHDK and CDR2 SYGVNS. The CDR3 sequence is CASSGQGITEAFF. CDR3 DNA: TGTGCCAGCAGTGGACAGGGGATCACTGAAGCTTTCTTT. The variable domain in full, completed from reference TRBV25-1 and TRBJ1-1, reads EADIYQTPRYLVIGTGKKITLECSQTMGHDKMYWYQQDPGMELHLIHYSYGVNSTEKGDLSSESTVSRIRTEHFPLTLESARPSHTSQYLCASSGQGITEAFFGQGTRLTVV.

The gene calls are TRBV4-1 and TRBJ1-3; tentatively, D is TRBD1 (5 bases). The CDR3 is made up of 17 amino acids. V shed 1 base and J shed 0 bases, with 13 bases lying between them. Germline V gene sequence: CDR1 MGHRA, CDR2 YSYEKL. In nucleotides, the CDR3 is TGCGCCAGCAGCCAAGGGTTCAGGGAGAACTCTGGAAACACCATATATTTT. Encoded protein: CASSQGFRENSGNTIYF.

This clone was recorded once. This chain links TRBV2 with TRBJ2-2; 9 nucleotides agree with TRBD1. Germline V CDR1 and CDR2: SNHLY, FYNNEI. The CDR3 runs 15 residues. With 7 bases clipped from V and 0 bases from J, the junction kept 3 bases outside the gene matches. As DNA, the CDR3 is TGTGCCAGCAAGGGACAGGGAACGAACACCGGGGAGCTGTTTTTT. Protein product: CASKGQGTNTGELFF.